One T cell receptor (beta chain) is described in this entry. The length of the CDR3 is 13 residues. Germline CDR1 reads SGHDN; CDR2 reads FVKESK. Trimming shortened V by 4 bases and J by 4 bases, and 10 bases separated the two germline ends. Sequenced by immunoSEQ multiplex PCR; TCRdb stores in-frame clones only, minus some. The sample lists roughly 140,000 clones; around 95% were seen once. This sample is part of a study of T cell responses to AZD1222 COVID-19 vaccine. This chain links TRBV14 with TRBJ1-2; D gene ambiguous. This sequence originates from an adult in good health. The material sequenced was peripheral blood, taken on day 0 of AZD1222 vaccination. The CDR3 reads CASSPTLSYGYTF. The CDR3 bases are TGTGCCAGCAGCCCAACACTAAGCTATGGCTACACCTTC.